Listed below are T cell receptor beta chains from one sample, sequenced in a study of blood T cells in healthy people across ages. TCRdb re-analysed the 5' RACE reads in MiXCR, keeping a single row per CDR3 protein. This sample yields 1,500,000 or so distinct CDR3 sequences, of which less than 45% are seen a single time; more than 4% belongs to the top ten. Sequencing was done on a sample of blood. These receptors were collected from a woman in her late teens or twenties in good health. The CDR3 runs from the conserved cysteine through the conserved F or W. The D gene is left open where the match is weak. Clone size, where shown, is once, few, many, or a class for clones that have expanded.

j_call: TRBJ1-1
d_call: NA
clone_size: NA
v_call: TRBV4-1
cdr3_nt: TGCGCCAGCAGCCAAGATCCGACGGGGGCCAAGATCGGAGCTGAAGCTTTCTTT
cdr3_aa: CASSQDPTGAKIGAEAFF

j_call: TRBJ1-1
d_call: NA
clone_size: once
v_call: TRBV5-1
cdr3_nt: TGCGCCAGCAGCGAGGAGAGGGTGACTGAAGCTTTCTTT
cdr3_aa: CASSEERVTEAFF

j_call: TRBJ2-7
d_call: NA
clone_size: NA
v_call: TRBV7-8
cdr3_nt: TGTGCCAGCAGCTTAGTTGGGGCCAATAGTGGGGAGCAGTACTTC
cdr3_aa: CASSLVGANSGEQYF

j_call: TRBJ2-5
d_call: NA
clone_size: NA
v_call: TRBV13
cdr3_nt: TGTGCCTCATCCTCGGGGGACGTGCTAGAGACCCAGTACTTC
cdr3_aa: CASSSGDVLETQYF

j_call: TRBJ2-1
d_call: NA
clone_size: NA
v_call: TRBV7-2
cdr3_nt: TGTGCCAGCAGCCCCCAGGGGGGCGTAAATGAGCAGTTCTTC
cdr3_aa: CASSPQGGVNEQFF

j_call: TRBJ2-1
d_call: NA
clone_size: NA
v_call: TRBV7-9
cdr3_nt: TGTGCCAGCAGCCCGACGAGAGGTGACGCCTACAATGAGCAGTTCTTC
cdr3_aa: CASSPTRGDAYNEQFF

j_call: TRBJ2-7
d_call: NA
clone_size: NA
v_call: TRBV28
cdr3_nt: TGTGCCAGCCGACCTGGGACGTACGAGCAGTACTTC
cdr3_aa: CASRPGTYEQYF

j_call: TRBJ2-7
d_call: NA
clone_size: NA
v_call: TRBV20-1
cdr3_nt: TGCAGTGCTAGTGACAGGTACTCCTACGAGCAGTACTTC
cdr3_aa: CSASDRYSYEQYF

j_call: TRBJ2-2
d_call: TRBD2
clone_size: NA
v_call: TRBV3-1
cdr3_nt: TGTGCCAGCAGCGTTAGCGGGGGGGCACGTACCGGGGAGCTGTTTTTT
cdr3_aa: CASSVSGGARTGELFF

j_call: TRBJ2-2
d_call: NA
clone_size: NA
v_call: TRBV3-1
cdr3_nt: TGTGCCAGCAGCTCCGGACTGCTATTTGGGGAGCTGTTTTTT
cdr3_aa: CASSSGLLFGELFF

j_call: TRBJ2-3
d_call: TRBD1
clone_size: few
v_call: TRBV5-1
cdr3_nt: TGCGCCAGCAGTCCCCGGACAGGGGCGATTACAGATACGCAGTATTTT
cdr3_aa: CASSPRTGAITDTQYF

j_call: TRBJ2-3
d_call: TRBD2
clone_size: NA
v_call: TRBV12-3/TRBV12-4
cdr3_nt: TGTGCCAGCAGCCCCTGGCGGGGGGTCGGAGATACGCAGTATTTT
cdr3_aa: CASSPWRGVGDTQYF

j_call: TRBJ1-5
d_call: NA
clone_size: many
v_call: TRBV12-3/TRBV12-4
cdr3_nt: TGTGCCAGCAGTTTCGACGGAGGCAATCAGCCCCAGCATTTT
cdr3_aa: CASSFDGGNQPQHF

j_call: TRBJ2-1
d_call: NA
clone_size: NA
v_call: TRBV3-1
cdr3_nt: TGTGCCAGCAGCCAAGAGGAGGGGCAGCTCTACGAGCAGTTCTTC
cdr3_aa: CASSQEEGQLYEQFF

j_call: TRBJ2-3
d_call: NA
clone_size: few
v_call: TRBV28
cdr3_nt: TGTGCCAGCAGTTATGGGCCTCGAAGGACAGATACGCAGTATTTT
cdr3_aa: CASSYGPRRTDTQYF

j_call: TRBJ2-3
d_call: TRBD2
clone_size: NA
v_call: TRBV12-3/TRBV12-4
cdr3_nt: TGTGCCAGCGGTCCCGGGACTAGCGGGACCCGGAGCACAGATACGCAGTATTTT
cdr3_aa: CASGPGTSGTRSTDTQYF

j_call: TRBJ2-3
d_call: TRBD2
clone_size: NA
v_call: TRBV29-1
cdr3_nt: TGCAGCGTCGAGAGAGCGGGAGGGGGCACAGATACGCAGTATTTT
cdr3_aa: CSVERAGGGTDTQYF

j_call: TRBJ1-2
d_call: NA
clone_size: NA
v_call: TRBV4-1
cdr3_nt: TGCGCCAGCAGCCAAGGGGGAACTATAAACTATGACTACACCTTC
cdr3_aa: CASSQGGTINYDYTF